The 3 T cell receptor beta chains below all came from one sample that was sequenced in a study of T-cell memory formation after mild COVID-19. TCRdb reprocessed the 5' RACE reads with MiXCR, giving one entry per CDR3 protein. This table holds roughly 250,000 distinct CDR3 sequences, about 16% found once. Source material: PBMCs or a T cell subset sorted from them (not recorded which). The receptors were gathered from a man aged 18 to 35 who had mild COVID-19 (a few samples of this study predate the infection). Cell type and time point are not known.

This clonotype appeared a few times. The DNA of the CDR3 is TGTGCCAGCTCCCTAGGAGTCGCAGGGGGCTATGGCTACACCTTC. Translation gives CASSLGVAGGYGYTF. The chain employs TRBV18 and TRBJ1-2; TRBD1 matches 7 bases. This CDR3 is built from 15 residues. Per germline, CDR1 KGHSH and CDR2 LQKENI. V was clipped by 6 bases and J by 4 bases; unmatched bases: 11.

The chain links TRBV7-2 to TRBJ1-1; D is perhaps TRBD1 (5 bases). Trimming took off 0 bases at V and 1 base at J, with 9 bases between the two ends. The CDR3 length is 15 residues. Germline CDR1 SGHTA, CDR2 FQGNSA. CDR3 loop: CASSLAGTSNTEAFF. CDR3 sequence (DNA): TGTGCCAGCAGCTTAGCCGGGACTTCGAACACTGAAGCTTTCTTT.

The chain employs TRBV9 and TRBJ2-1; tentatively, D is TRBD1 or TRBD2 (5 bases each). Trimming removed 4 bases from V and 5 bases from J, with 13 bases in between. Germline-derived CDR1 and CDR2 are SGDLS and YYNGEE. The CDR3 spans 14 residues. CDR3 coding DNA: TGTGCCAGCAGCAGAACCGGGACGCACAATGAGCAGTTCTTC. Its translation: CASSRTGTHNEQFF.